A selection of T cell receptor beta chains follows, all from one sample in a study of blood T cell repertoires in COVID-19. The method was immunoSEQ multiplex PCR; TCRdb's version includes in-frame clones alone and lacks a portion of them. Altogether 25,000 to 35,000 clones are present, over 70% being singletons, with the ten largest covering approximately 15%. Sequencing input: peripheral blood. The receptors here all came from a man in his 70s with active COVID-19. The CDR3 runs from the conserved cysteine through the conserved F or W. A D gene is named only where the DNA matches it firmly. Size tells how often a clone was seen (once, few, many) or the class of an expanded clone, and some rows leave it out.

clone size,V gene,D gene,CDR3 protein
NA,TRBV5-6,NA,CASSLVENNYGYTF
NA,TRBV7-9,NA,CASSLQGSYYNEQFF
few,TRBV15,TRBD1,CATSRGTGMENSPLHF
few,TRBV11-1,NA,CASSAAGNYNEQFF
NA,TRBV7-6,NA,CASSAGYASTDTQYF
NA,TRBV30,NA,CAWSSAGNTIYF
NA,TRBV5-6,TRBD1,CASSPGTGGDYWNSPLHF
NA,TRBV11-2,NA,CASSLGSIARDTQYF
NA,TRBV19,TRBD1,CASSSGTASGNEQYF
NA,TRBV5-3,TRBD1,CAVLRDRGSTGELFF
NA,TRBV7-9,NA,CASSLGGKETQYF
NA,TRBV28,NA,CASSLTGPYEQYF
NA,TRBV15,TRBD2,CATSRDPSSGGQKTQYF
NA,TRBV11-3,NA,CASSLARAGAEAFF
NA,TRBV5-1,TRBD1,CASSPGDRGGTEAFF
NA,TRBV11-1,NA,CASSHRTATYEQYF
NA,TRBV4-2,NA,CASSQGSGTSGANVLTF
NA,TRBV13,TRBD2,CASSQMLAGEYEQFF
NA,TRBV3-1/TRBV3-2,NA,CASSQGTGGAWYF
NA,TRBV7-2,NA,CASSRTPTGTHNEQFF